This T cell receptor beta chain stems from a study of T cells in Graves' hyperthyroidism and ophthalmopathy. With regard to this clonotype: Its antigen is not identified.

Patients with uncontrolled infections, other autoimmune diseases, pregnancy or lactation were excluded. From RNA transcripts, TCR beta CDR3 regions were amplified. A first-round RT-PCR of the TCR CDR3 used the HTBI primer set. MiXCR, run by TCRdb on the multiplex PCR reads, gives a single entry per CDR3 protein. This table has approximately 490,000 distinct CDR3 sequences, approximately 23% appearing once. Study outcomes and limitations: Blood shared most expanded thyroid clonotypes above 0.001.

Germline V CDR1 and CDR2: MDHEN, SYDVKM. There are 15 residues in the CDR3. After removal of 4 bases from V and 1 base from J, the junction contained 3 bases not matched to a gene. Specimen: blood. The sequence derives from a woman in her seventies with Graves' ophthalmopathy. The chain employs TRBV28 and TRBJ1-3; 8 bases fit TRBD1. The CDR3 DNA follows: TGTGCCAGCAGTTCGACAGGGGTGTCTGGAAACACCATATATTTT. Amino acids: CASSSTGVSGNTIYF.